This T cell receptor (beta chain) was found in a study of siplizumab effects on memory and regulatory T cells. Broader study findings: Unstimulated subsets contained matches for only a minor fraction of alloreactive clones. Memory cells seemed less diverse than naive T cells, which also seemed major contributors to the alloresponse. No assignable naive or memory phenotype existed for roughly 80-97% of proliferating CD4+ or CD8+ clones. Suppression by proliferating Tregs derived from siplizumab cultures was not verified.

Note on this clone: Its specificity is unknown.

Produced via immunoSEQ multiplex PCR; TCRdb's table is partial and in-frame only. The profile shows just over 60,000 clones, roughly 85% of them singletons. The CDR3 totals 15 residues. From germline, CDR1 is MNHNS and CDR2 SASEGT. The junction had 8 bases not matched to a gene; V was cut back by 7 bases and J by 3 bases. The TCR was taken from a human donor in good health. This chain joins TRBV6-1 and TRBJ2-4; TRBD1 agrees at 8 bases. The sample consisted of memory CD4+ T cells sorted from blood. CDR3 sequence (DNA): TGTGCCAGCACCCTACAGGGGACAGGCAAAAACATTCAGTACTTC. Its translation: CASTLQGTGKNIQYF.